A single TCR beta chain is shown here with its context. As yet, its antigen is unknown. The data derive from a study of T cell responses to AZD1222 COVID-19 vaccine. Data came from immunoSEQ multiplex PCR; TCRdb stores just in-frame clones and leaves some out. Of roughly 140,000 clones detected, approximately 90% appear once; the ten largest clones hold around 3.6%. Germline V gene data show CDR1 as MNHEY and CDR2 as SVGEGT. V was pared by 2 bases and J by 9 bases, with 14 bases between. This CDR3 contains 15 residues. General study points: Donors were largely white British and mainly female; clonal diversity was possibly underestimated. Unmutated variant regions are reportedly the target of nearly half of TCRs that are spike-specific. Two AZD1222 administrations were followed by greater Spike-specific TCR breadth and depth.

Sequenced material: peripheral blood, taken on day 0 of AZD1222 vaccination. The chain recombines TRBV6-2 or TRBV6-3 with TRBJ1-6; D may be TRBD1 (6 bases). The receptor comes from an adult in good health. This CDR3 reads CASSYQAGESSPLHF. CDR3 coding DNA: TGTGCCAGCAGTTACCAGGCAGGGGAAAGTTCACCCCTCCACTTT.